This T cell receptor beta chain was captured in a study of cytomegalovirus exposure and HLA in healthy donors. Turning to the study itself: The 120 validation repertoires matched the 500 to 750 first-cohort repertoires in platform, a later analysis reported.

The study, taken as a whole, reports: Associated with cytomegalovirus, according to the listing, were 170 or so TCR beta chains. The tendency of first-cohort TCR clusters to co-occur in the roughly 110 validation repertoires emerged from a later analysis.

Worth noting for this clone: No antigen is known for it.

Libraries were prepared by immunoSEQ multiplex PCR; TCRdb keeps only in-frame clonotypes and omits some of them. The table includes 99,000 or so clones, roughly 86% detected once. Germline V CDR1 and CDR2: GTSNPN, SVGIG (reference sequence). The CDR3 is 13 residues long. V lost 1 base, J lost 4 bases, and 10 bases lay in between. The receptor was isolated from a woman aged 18-29 years in good health and CMV-seropositive. J is TRBJ1-2 and V is TRBV30; possible D gene TRBD1, 5 bases. The sample consisted of PBMCs. CDR3 loop: CAWSGDSGYGYTF. CDR3 nucleotide sequence: TGTGCCTGGAGTGGGGACTCAGGCTATGGCTACACCTTC.